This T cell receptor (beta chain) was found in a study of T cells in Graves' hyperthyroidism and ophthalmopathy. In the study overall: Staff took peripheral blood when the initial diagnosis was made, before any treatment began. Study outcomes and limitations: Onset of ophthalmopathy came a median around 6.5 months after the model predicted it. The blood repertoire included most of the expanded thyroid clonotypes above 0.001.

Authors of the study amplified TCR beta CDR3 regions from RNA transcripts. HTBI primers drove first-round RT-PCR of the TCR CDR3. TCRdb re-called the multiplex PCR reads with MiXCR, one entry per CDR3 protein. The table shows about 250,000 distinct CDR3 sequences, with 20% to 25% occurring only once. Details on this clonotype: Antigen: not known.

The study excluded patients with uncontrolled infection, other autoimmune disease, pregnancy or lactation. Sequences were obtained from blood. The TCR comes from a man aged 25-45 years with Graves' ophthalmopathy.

Here the CDR3 reads CASAMGQGLNEQFF. CDR3 DNA: TGTGCCAGTGCAATGGGACAGGGCCTCAATGAGCAGTTCTTC. The chain carries TRBV7-6 and TRBJ2-1, with 9 bases that match TRBD1. CDR1 and CDR2 from the germline V gene are SGHVS and FNYEAQ. The V segment lost 9 bases and the J segment 6 bases; nucleotides outside the gene matches: 9. There are 14 residues in the CDR3.